This TCR beta chain stems from a study of blood T cell repertoires in COVID-19. The junction had 4 bases not matched to a gene; V was cut back by 5 bases and J by 3 bases. Germline V gives CDR1 SEHNR, CDR2 FQNEAQ (reference sequence). This CDR3 is built from 13 residues. Sequenced by immunoSEQ multiplex PCR; TCRdb stores in-frame clones only, minus some. This sample has 200,000 to 250,000 clones, with about 85% found just once. Sequencing was carried out using peripheral blood. This chain joins TRBV7-9 and TRBJ2-7; 7 nucleotides align to TRBD1. The receptor comes from a man in his forties with acute or convalescent COVID-19. CDR3 nucleotide sequence: TGTGCCAGCAGCAGCAGGGGGTACTACGAGCAGTACTTC. Amino acid sequence: CASSSRGYYEQYF.